Listed below are T cell receptor beta chains from one sample, sequenced in a study of breast tumors, draining lymph nodes, adjacent tissues. TCRdb redid the calling of the multiplex PCR reads with MiXCR, one entry per CDR3 protein. The data contain 130,000 or so distinct CDR3 sequences, 30% to 35% of them seen just once; the ten biggest clones take up around 2.3%. The sequencing sample was made of axillary lymph node tissue. The receptor source for this set is a female donor with breast cancer. Some clones in this sample may be carry-over from other donors' samples. The CDR3 runs from the conserved cysteine through the conserved F or W. Fields, in order: V gene, D gene, clone size, J gene, CDR3 protein, CDR3 DNA. The D gene is left open where the match is weak. Clone size appears in some rows only: once, few, many, or a class for an expanded clone.

v_call: TRBV12-3/TRBV12-4
d_call: -
clone_size: many
j_call: TRBJ1-5
cdr3_aa: CASSFGGRGQPQHF
cdr3_nt: TGTGCCAGCAGTTTCGGGGGGAGAGGTCAGCCCCAGCATTTT

v_call: TRBV10-3
d_call: -
clone_size: few
j_call: TRBJ1-1
cdr3_aa: CAISEARDTEAFF
cdr3_nt: TGTGCCATCAGTGAGGCCCGGGACACTGAAGCTTTCTTT

v_call: TRBV27
d_call: -
clone_size: -
j_call: TRBJ1-6
cdr3_aa: CASSSSRGGSPLHF
cdr3_nt: TGTGCCAGCAGTTCGTCCAGGGGCGGTTCACCCCTCCACTTT

v_call: TRBV2
d_call: -
clone_size: -
j_call: TRBJ1-4
cdr3_aa: CASSSPTGTNEKLFF
cdr3_nt: TGTGCCAGCAGTTCTCCGACAGGAACTAATGAAAAACTGTTTTTT

v_call: TRBV6-6
d_call: TRBD1
clone_size: -
j_call: TRBJ1-5
cdr3_aa: CASSHTGQPNQPQHF
cdr3_nt: TGTGCCAGCAGTCACACGGGACAGCCCAATCAGCCCCAGCATTTT

v_call: TRBV18
d_call: TRBD1
clone_size: -
j_call: TRBJ1-1
cdr3_aa: CASSPLSGTGGAVTEAFF
cdr3_nt: TGTGCCAGCTCACCACTCTCCGGGACAGGGGGCGCAGTCACTGAAGCTTTCTTT

v_call: TRBV11-2
d_call: TRBD1
clone_size: -
j_call: TRBJ1-5
cdr3_aa: CASSFTGDRRNQPQHF
cdr3_nt: TGTGCCAGCAGCTTTACAGGGGACAGACGCAATCAGCCCCAGCATTTT

v_call: TRBV18
d_call: -
clone_size: many
j_call: TRBJ1-2
cdr3_aa: CASSPVVGFYGYTF
cdr3_nt: TGTGCCAGCTCACCAGTCGTCGGGTTCTATGGCTACACCTTC

v_call: TRBV29-1
d_call: -
clone_size: -
j_call: TRBJ1-2
cdr3_aa: CSVVDSSGRTYTF
cdr3_nt: TGCAGCGTCGTAGACAGCTCGGGACGGACCTACACCTTC

v_call: TRBV27
d_call: -
clone_size: many
j_call: TRBJ1-5
cdr3_aa: CASRLRAGNQPQHF
cdr3_nt: TGTGCCAGCAGATTGAGGGCAGGGAATCAGCCCCAGCATTTT

v_call: TRBV4-2
d_call: TRBD1
clone_size: many
j_call: TRBJ1-4
cdr3_aa: CASSQTGTGRTNEKLFF
cdr3_nt: TGTGCCAGCAGCCAAACCGGGACAGGGCGGACTAATGAAAAACTGTTTTTT

v_call: TRBV29-1
d_call: -
clone_size: many
j_call: TRBJ1-5
cdr3_aa: CSVIGVGQPQHF
cdr3_nt: TGCAGCGTCATAGGGGTAGGGCAGCCCCAGCATTTT

v_call: TRBV2
d_call: -
clone_size: many
j_call: TRBJ2-3
cdr3_aa: CASSAVADTQYF
cdr3_nt: TGTGCCAGCAGTGCGGTAGCAGATACGCAGTATTTT

v_call: TRBV19
d_call: -
clone_size: -
j_call: TRBJ2-3
cdr3_aa: CASTVGTTSTDTQYF
cdr3_nt: TGTGCCAGTACGGTCGGGACAACTAGCACAGATACGCAGTATTTT